The 12 T cell receptor beta chains presented below share a single source sample, sequenced in a study of identical twins. TCRdb used MiXCR to reprocess the 5' RACE reads, holding one entry per CDR3 protein. The sample records 450,000 to 650,000 distinct CDR3 sequences, approximately 9.6% being singletons. The data also belong to a second study, concerning yellow fever vaccine responses in identical twins.

The sample was PBMCs. These receptors all come from a woman aged 18-29 years in good health.

This clonotype was picked up a small number of times. This chain links TRBV20-1 with TRBJ2-2; D could derive from TRBD1 or TRBD2 (5 bases each). The germline V and J ends were trimmed by 0 bases and 6 bases, with 8 bases remaining between them. Germline CDR1 reads DFQATT; CDR2 reads SNEGSKA (reference sequence). The CDR3 totals 13 residues. CDR3 residues: CSAREGVSGELFF. CDR3 nucleotides: TGCAGTGCTAGAGAGGGGGTCTCCGGGGAGCTGTTTTTT.

This clonotype was counted ten times or more. The chain has TRBV28 and TRBJ2-3; possibly TRBD2 for D (5 bases). The CDR3 contains 13 residues. Trimming took off 7 bases at V and 3 bases at J, with 11 bases between the two ends. The germline V gene encodes CDR1 MDHEN and CDR2 SYDVKM. CDR3 region: CASKVSGTDTQYF. Here the CDR3 DNA reads TGTGCCAGCAAAGTGTCGGGGACAGATACGCAGTATTTT.

This clonotype was recorded a few times. The V call is TRBV7-2, the J call TRBJ2-7; TRBD1 is a possible D gene (6 bases). Germline CDR1 SGHTA, CDR2 FQGNSA. This CDR3 is 15 amino acids long. V was trimmed by 4 bases and J by 3 bases, leaving 16 bases between them. The chain's CDR3 is CASSSTQGFGYEQYF. In DNA form, the CDR3 reads TGTGCCAGCAGCTCTACTCAGGGGTTCGGCTACGAGCAGTACTTC.

This clonotype was observed at least ten times. The J gene is TRBJ2-3, the V gene TRBV10-3; D is unclear. The CDR3 length is 14 residues. Germline lookup yields CDR1 ENHRY and CDR2 SYGVKD. V shed 10 bases and J shed 1 base, with 15 bases lying between them. CDR3 loop: CATAQVEGTDTQYF. In DNA form, the CDR3 reads TGTGCCACCGCGCAGGTTGAGGGCACAGATACGCAGTATTTT.

This clonotype occurred many times. The rearrangement links TRBV29-1 to TRBJ1-2, with 10 bases aligning to TRBD1. V lost 6 bases and J lost 6; bases outside the gene matches: 16. Germline CDR1 reads SQVTM; CDR2 reads ANQGSEA. This CDR3 has 16 amino acids. The CDR3 DNA reads as TGCAGCGTGCCCCTAAGGGACAGGGGTCAGAGTCATGGCTACACCTTC. Amino acids: CSVPLRDRGQSHGYTF.

The chain has TRBV3-1 and TRBJ2-7; TRBD2 aligns across 9 bases. The V segment lost 1 base and the J segment 6 bases; nucleotides outside the gene matches: 10. Germline CDR1 is LGHDT and CDR2 is YNNKEL (reference sequence). CDR3 length: 16 amino acids. The CDR3 DNA follows: TGTGCCAGCAGCCAAGCCCCCCCCCGGACTAGCGTCGAGCAGTACTTC. It translates to CASSQAPPRTSVEQYF.

This clonotype occurred a few times. The V call is TRBV7-2, the J call TRBJ1-5; tentatively, D is TRBD1 (6 bases). The V end lost 6 bases, the J end lost 6 bases, and 12 bases lay between the germline ends. CDR1 SGHTA and CDR2 FQGNSA come from the germline V gene. This CDR3 comprises 13 residues. The CDR3 region is CASRYRAGQPQHF. CDR3 nucleotide sequence: TGTGCCAGCAGGTACAGGGCAGGTCAGCCCCAGCATTTT.

This clonotype has a count of ten or more. The chain couples TRBV11-2 to TRBJ1-2, with 7 positions matching TRBD1. Germline-derived CDR1 and CDR2 are SGHAT and FQNNGV. This CDR3 contains 14 residues. Germline trimming cut 4 bases from V and 5 bases from J; bases unmatched to any gene: 7. CDR3 bases: TGTGCCAGCAGCTCCAGCCTACAGGGGTATGGCTACACCTTC. Translated: CASSSSLQGYGYTF.

This clonotype has only a few counts. V usage is TRBV7-9 and J usage is TRBJ2-7, with a weak D call TRBD1 (6 bases). CDR3 length: 15 amino acids. V gave up 0 bases and J gave up 3 bases, with 12 bases separating them. Germline-derived CDR1 and CDR2 are SEHNR and FQNEAQ (reference sequence). The DNA for the CDR3 is TGTGCCAGCAGCTTAGCGGGACACCAGTACTACGAGCAGTACTTC. Translation: CASSLAGHQYYEQYF.

This clonotype was detected only a few times. The chain employs TRBV11-2 and TRBJ2-5; D is perhaps TRBD1 or TRBD2 (6 bases each). The CDR3 is 16 amino acids. V was clipped by 0 bases and J by 4 bases, with 15 bases between them. CDR1 and CDR2 from the germline V gene are SGHAT and FQNNGV. The CDR3 region has the DNA TGTGCCAGCAGCTTAGATAGGGGGGATTTTGGAGAGACCCAGTACTTC. Translated: CASSLDRGDFGETQYF.

This clonotype was found a few times. The germline gene is not matched at one end of the junction; a read error may be the cause. The chain uses TRBV7-7 and TRBJ2-5; D gene unclear. The germline V gene has CDR1 SSHAT and CDR2 FNYEAQ (reference sequence). The CDR3 totals 13 residues. CDR3 amino acids: CASSSDIQETQYF. CDR3 DNA sequence: TGTGCTAGCAGCTCCGATATCCAAGAGACCCAGTACTTC.

The gene calls are TRBV6-5 and TRBJ2-6; D not resolved. The V gene's germline CDR1 is MNHEY and CDR2 SVGAGI. The CDR3 has 16 residues. Trimming cost V 2 bases and J 0 bases, with 8 bases left between them. The CDR3 protein is CASSYDNPSGANVLTF. CDR3 nucleotides: TGTGCCAGCAGTTACGACAACCCCTCTGGGGCCAACGTCCTGACTTTC.